The sequence of this T cell receptor beta chain was determined in a study of blood T cell repertoires in COVID-19 (dated by TCRdb to the early 2020s). Turning to the overall study: Samples from collaborators originated in the United States, Italy and Spain and spanned both the acute and convalescent phases of COVID-19. The prospective study material was composed of cDNA or gDNA derived from T cells, B-cell-depleted T cells, or PBMCs. Deeply sampled blood TCRbeta repertoires from subjects exposed to, actively infected with, or recovered from COVID-19 were included in the dataset. A freely available public database, intended as a resource for researchers studying the immune response to SARS-CoV-2, is where the repertoires were released. Samples came from the ongoing ImmuneRACE study (first 160 participants) plus 1,254 subjects from 6 global collaborators. Nearly every sample came with metadata listing a de-identified subject ID, COVID-19 status, age in years and sex. Where HLA class I and class II types were available, the types were taken from metadata supplied by the sample provider, not from assay-based typing. Overall study results and their limits: How much clinical and demographic metadata was included differed by source and by participant, and the metadata was provided uncurated.

The junction carries 4 bases between V and J, which are trimmed by 4 bases and 6 bases respectively. CDR1 and CDR2 were assigned from the germline V gene as SGHDN and FVKESK. The CDR3, cysteine through phenylalanine, is 11 amino acids long. The CDR3 DNA has 33 bases and is translated from base 1. Whole blood was collected in K2EDTA tubes by collaborating institutions according to the institutions' own protocols. For TCRbeta analysis, collaborator samples were shipped as frozen whole blood, as isolated PBMCs, or as DNA extracted from either sample type. Concerning this clone: No cognate antigen has been identified for it. Base qualities are not provided; no much larger clone lies one nucleotide away.

TCRbeta CDR3 regions were amplified from genomic DNA using the immunoSEQ Assay, a bias-controlled multiplex PCR. As for how the authors treated the data: Within the assay, amplification of reference gene primers was used to estimate how many nucleated cells each sample contained. Sequence reads were collapsed and filtered to measure the absolute abundance of every unique TCRbeta CDR3 rearrangement. For each sample, productive Simpson clonality was calculated as the square root of Simpson's diversity index across productive rearrangements. TCRdb holds this immuneACCESS table with in-frame rearrangements only. Some clones are missing; in checked studies, unresolved V genes explain under half, and the rest has no known cause. D and trimming come from the DNA, and the V and J calls and clone size come from that table. This sample holds around 250,000 clones; approximately 89% were observed only once. The ten largest clonotypes hold approximately 9% of the sample.

Sample: peripheral blood. The TCR comes from a man aged 35 to 55 with active or convalescent COVID-19. The chain is assembled from TRBV14 and TRBJ2-1, with the D segment identity uncertain. The CDR3 corresponds to CASSLFNEQFF. The base sequence is TGTGCCAGCAGCCTCTTCAATGAGCAGTTCTTC.